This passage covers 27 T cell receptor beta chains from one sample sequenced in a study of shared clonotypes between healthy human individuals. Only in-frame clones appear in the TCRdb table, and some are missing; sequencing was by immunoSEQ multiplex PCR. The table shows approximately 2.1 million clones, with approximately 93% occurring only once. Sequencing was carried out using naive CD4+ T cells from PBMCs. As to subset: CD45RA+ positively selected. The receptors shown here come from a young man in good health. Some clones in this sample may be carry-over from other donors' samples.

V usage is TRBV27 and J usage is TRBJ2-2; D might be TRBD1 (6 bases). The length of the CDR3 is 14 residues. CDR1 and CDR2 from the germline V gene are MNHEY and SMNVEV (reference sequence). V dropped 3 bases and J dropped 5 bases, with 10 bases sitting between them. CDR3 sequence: CASSLRGWTGELFF. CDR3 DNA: TGTGCCAGCAGTTTGAGGGGGTGGACCGGGGAGCTGTTTTTT.

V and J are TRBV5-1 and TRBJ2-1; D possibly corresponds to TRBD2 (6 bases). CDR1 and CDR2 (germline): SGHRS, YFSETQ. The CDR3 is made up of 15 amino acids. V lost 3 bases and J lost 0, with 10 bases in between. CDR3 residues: CASSYIGGSYNEQFF. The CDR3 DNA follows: TGCGCCAGCAGCTATATCGGGGGCTCCTACAATGAGCAGTTCTTC.

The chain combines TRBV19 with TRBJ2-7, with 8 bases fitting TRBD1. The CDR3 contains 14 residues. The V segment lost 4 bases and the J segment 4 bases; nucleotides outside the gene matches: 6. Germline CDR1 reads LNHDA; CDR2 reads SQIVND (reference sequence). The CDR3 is CASSRGQEVYEQYF. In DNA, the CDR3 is TGTGCCAGTAGTAGGGGACAGGAGGTGTACGAGCAGTACTTC.

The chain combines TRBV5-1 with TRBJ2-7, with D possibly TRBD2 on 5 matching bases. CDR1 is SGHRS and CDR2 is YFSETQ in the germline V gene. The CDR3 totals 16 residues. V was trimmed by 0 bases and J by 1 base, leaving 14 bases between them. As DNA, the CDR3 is TGCGCCAGCAGCTTGGGATACGATAGAGGGTCCTACGAGCAGTACTTC. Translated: CASSLGYDRGSYEQYF.

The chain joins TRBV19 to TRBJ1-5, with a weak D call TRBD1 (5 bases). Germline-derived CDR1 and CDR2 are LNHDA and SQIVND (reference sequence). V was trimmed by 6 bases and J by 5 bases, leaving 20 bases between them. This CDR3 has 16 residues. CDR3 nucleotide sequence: TGTGCCAGTAGGGAAAGGGTTCGGGGGAAGGATCAGCCCCAGCATTTT. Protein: CASRERVRGKDQPQHF.

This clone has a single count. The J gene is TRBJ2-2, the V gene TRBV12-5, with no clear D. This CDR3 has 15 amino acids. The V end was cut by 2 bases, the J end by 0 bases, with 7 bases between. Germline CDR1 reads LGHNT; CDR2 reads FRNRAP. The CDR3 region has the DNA TGTGCTAGTGGTTTGAATCAGGCGAACACCGGGGAGCTGTTTTTT. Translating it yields CASGLNQANTGELFF.

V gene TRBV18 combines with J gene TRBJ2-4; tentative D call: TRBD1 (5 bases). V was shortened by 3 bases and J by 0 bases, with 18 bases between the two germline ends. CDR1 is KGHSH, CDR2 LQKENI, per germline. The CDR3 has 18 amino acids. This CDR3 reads CASSPPISGQLAKNIQYF. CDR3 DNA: TGTGCCAGCTCACCTCCGATCTCAGGACAACTAGCCAAAAACATTCAGTACTTC.

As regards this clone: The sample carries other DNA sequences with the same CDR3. The CDR3 DNA reads TGTGCCAGCAGCCTCACTAGCGGGAACACCGGGGAGCTGTTTTTT. Translated, it gives CASSLTSGNTGELFF. V and J are TRBV7-3 and TRBJ2-2, with 8 bases that match TRBD2. The CDR3 runs 15 residues. Germline V gene data show CDR1 as SGHTA and CDR2 as FQGTGA. The V gene end was trimmed by 5 bases and the J gene end by 1 base; junction bases not matched to a gene: 3.

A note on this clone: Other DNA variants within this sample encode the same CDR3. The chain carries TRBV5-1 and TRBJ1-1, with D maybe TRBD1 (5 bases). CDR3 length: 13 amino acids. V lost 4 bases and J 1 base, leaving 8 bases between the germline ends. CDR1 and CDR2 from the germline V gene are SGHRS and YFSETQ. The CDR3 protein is CASSLQGNTEAFF. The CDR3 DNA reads TGCGCCAGCAGCCTTCAGGGGAACACTGAAGCTTTCTTT.

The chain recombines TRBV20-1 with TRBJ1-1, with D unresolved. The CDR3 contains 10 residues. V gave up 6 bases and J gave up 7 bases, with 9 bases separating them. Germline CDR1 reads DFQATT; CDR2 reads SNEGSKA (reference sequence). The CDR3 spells CSARRLEAFF. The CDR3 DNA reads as TGCAGTGCGCGACGCCTTGAAGCTTTCTTT.

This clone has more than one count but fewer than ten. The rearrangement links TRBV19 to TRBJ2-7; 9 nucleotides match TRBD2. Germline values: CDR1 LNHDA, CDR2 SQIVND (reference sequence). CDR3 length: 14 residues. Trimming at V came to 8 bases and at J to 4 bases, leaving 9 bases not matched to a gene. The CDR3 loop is CASDSGRPQYEQYF. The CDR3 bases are TGTGCCAGTGACAGCGGGAGGCCCCAGTACGAGCAGTACTTC.

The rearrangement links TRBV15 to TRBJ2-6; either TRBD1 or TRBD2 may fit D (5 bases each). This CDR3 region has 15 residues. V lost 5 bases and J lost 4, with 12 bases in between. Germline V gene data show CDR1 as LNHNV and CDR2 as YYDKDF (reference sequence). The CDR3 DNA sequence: TGTGCCACCAGCCCCCGGGGACGGGGGGCCAACGTCCTGACTTTC. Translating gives CATSPRGRGANVLTF.

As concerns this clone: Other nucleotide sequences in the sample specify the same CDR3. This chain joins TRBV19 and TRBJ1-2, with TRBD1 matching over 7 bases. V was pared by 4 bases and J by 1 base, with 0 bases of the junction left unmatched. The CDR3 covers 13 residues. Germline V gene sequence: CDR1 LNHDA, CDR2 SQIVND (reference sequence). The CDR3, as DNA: TGTGCCAGTAGTAGACAGGGTAACTATGGCTACACCTTC. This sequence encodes CASSRQGNYGYTF.

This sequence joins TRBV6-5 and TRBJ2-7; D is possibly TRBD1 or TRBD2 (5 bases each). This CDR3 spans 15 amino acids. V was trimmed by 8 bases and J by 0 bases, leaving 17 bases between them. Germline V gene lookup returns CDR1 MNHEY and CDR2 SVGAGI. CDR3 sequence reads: CASGFSGTFSYEQYF. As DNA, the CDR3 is TGTGCCAGCGGTTTTTCTGGGACCTTCTCCTACGAGCAGTACTTC.

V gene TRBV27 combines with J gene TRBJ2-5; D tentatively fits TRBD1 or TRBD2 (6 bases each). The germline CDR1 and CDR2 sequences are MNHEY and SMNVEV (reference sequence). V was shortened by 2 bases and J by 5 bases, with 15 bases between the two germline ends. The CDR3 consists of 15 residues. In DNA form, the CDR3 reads TGTGCCAGCAGTTTACGCCGGGGGCAAGGGGAGACCCAGTACTTC. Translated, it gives CASSLRRGQGETQYF.

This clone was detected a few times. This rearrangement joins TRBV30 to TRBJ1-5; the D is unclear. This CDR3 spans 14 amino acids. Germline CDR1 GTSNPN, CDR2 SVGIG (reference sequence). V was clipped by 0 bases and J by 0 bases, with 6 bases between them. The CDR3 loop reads CAWSVTLSNQPQHF. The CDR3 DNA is TGTGCCTGGAGTGTAACACTTAGCAATCAGCCCCAGCATTTT.

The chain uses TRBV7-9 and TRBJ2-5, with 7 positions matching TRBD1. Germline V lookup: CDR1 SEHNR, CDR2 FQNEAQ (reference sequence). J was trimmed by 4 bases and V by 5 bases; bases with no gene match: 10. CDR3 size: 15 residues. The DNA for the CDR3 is TGTGCCAGCAGCGTGGGCCAGGGGGTGGGAGAGACCCAGTACTTC. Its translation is CASSVGQGVGETQYF.

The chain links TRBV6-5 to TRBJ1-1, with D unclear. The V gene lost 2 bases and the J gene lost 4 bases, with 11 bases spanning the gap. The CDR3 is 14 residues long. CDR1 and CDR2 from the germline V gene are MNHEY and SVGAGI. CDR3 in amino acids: CASSYGSRITEAFF. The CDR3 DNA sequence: TGTGCCAGCAGTTACGGGTCCCGGATCACTGAAGCTTTCTTT.

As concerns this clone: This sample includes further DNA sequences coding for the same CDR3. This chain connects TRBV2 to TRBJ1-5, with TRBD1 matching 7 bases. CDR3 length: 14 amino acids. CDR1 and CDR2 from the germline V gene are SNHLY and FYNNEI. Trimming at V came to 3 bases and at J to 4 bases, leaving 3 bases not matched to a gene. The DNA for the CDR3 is TGTGCCAGCAGTGAGGGGACAGCGAATCAGCCCCAGCATTTT. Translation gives CASSEGTANQPQHF.

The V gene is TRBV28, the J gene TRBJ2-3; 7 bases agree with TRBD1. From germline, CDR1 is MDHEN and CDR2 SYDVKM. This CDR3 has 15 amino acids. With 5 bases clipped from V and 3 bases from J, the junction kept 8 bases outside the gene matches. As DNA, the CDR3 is TGTGCCAGCAGTAAAGGGACAGTAAGTACAGATACGCAGTATTTT. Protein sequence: CASSKGTVSTDTQYF.

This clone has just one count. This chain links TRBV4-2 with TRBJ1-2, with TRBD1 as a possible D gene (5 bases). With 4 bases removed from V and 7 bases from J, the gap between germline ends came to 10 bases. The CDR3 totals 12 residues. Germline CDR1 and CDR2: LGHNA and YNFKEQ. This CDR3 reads CASSPDTAGYTF. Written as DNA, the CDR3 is TGTGCCAGCAGCCCGGACACGGCTGGCTACACCTTC.

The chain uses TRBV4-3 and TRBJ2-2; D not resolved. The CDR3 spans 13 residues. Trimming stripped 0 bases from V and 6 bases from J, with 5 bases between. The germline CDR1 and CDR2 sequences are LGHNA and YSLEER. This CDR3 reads CASSQDVAGELFF. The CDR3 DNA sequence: TGCGCCAGCAGCCAAGATGTGGCCGGGGAGCTGTTTTTT.

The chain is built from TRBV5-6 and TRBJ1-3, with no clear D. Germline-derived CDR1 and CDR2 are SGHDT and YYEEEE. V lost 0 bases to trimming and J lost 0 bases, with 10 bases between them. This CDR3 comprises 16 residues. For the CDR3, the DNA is TGTGCCAGCAGCTTGGCGGGCGAGAGCTCTGGAAACACCATATATTTT. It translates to CASSLAGESSGNTIYF.

CDR3 in amino acids: CASGLGTGILYEQYF. The CDR3 nucleotides read TGTGCCAGTGGACTTGGAACAGGGATACTCTACGAGCAGTACTTC. This chain connects TRBV6-1 to TRBJ2-7; D is possibly TRBD1 (6 bases). Germline assignment: CDR1 MNHNS and CDR2 SASEGT. V was pared by 9 bases and J by 3 bases, with 21 bases between. CDR3 length: 15 residues.

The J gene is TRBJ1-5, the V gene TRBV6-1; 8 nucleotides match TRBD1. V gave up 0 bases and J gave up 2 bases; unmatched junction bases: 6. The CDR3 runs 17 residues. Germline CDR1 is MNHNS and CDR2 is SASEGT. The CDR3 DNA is TGTGCCAGCAGTGAAGCCTACCAGGGGGCCGGCAATCAGCCCCAGCATTTT. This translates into CASSEAYQGAGNQPQHF.

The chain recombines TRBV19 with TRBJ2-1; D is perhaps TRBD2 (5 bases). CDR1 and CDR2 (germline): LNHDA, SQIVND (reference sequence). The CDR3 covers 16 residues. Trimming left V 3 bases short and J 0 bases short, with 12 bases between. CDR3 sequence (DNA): TGTGCCAGTAGTATCTCGGTGGGAGACTCCTACAATGAGCAGTTCTTC. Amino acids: CASSISVGDSYNEQFF.

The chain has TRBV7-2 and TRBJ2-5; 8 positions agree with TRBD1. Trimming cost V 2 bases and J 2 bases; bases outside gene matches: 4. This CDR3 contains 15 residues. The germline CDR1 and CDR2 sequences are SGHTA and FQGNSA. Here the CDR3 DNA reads TGTGCCAGCAGCTTATACCGGGACAGGCAAGAGACCCAGTACTTC. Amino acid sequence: CASSLYRDRQETQYF. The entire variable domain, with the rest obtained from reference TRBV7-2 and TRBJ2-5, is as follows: GAGVSQSPSNKVTEKGKDVELRCDPISGHTALYWYRQSLGQGLEFLIYFQGNSAPDKSGLPSDRFSAERTGGSVSTLTIQRTQQEDSAVYLCASSLYRDRQETQYFGPGTRLLVL.